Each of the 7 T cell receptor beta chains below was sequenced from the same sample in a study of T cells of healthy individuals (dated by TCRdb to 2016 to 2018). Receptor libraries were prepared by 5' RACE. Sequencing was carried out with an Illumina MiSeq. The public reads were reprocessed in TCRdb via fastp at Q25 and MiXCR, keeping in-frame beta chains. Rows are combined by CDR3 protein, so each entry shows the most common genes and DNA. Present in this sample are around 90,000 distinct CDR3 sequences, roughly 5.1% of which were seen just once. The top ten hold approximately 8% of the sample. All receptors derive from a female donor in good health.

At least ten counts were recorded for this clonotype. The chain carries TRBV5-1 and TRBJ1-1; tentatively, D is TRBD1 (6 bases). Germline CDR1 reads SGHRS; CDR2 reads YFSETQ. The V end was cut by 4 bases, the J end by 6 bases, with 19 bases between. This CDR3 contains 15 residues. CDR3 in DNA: TGCGCCAGCAGCACTGGCCGGACAGCCGCTGCTGAAGCTTTCTTT. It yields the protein CASSTGRTAAAEAFF.

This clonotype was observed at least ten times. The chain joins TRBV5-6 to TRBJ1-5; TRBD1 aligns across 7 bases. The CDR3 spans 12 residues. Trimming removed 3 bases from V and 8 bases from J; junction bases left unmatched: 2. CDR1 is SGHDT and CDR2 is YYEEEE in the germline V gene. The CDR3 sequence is CASSSQGKPQHF. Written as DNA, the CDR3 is TGTGCCAGCAGCTCACAGGGGAAGCCCCAGCATTTT. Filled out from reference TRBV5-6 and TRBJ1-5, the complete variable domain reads DAGVTQSPTHLIKTRGQQVTLRCSPKSGHDTVSWYQQALGQGPQFIFQYYEEEERQRGNFPDRFSGHQFPNYSSELNVNALLLGDSALYLCASSSQGKPQHFGDGTRLSIL.

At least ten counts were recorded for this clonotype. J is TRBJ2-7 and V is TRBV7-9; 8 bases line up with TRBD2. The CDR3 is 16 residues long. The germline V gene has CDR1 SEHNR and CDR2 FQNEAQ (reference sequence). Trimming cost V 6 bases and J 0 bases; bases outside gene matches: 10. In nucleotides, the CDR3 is TGTGCCAGCAGGCCCAAAGCGGGAGTCCTCTCCTACGAGCAGTACTTC. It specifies CASRPKAGVLSYEQYF.

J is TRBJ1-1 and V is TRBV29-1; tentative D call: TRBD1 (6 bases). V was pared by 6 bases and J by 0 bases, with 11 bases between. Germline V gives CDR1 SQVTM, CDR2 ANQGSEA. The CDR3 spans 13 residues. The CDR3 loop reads CSVAGHLNTEAFF. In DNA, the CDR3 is TGCAGCGTGGCGGGACACTTGAACACTGAAGCTTTCTTT.

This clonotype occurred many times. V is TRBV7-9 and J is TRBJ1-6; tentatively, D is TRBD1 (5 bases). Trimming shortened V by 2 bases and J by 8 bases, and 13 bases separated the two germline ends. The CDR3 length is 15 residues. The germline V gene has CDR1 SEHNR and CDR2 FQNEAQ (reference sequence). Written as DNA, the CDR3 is TGTGCCAGCAGCTTAAATCAGGGAAGGGATTCACCCCTCCACTTT. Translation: CASSLNQGRDSPLHF.

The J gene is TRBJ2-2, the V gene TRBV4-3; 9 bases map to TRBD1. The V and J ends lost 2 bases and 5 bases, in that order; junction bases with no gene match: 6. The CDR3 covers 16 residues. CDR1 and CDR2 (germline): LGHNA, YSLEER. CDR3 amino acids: CASSQPDRGETGELFF. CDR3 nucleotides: TGCGCCAGCAGCCAACCGGACAGGGGAGAAACCGGGGAGCTGTTTTTT.

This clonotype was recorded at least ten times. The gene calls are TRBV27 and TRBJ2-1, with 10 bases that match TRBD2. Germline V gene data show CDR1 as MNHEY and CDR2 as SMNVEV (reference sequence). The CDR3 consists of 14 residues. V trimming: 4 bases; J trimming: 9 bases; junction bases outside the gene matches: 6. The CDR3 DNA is TGTGCCAGCAGTTACATAGCGGGGGGTTTTGAGCAGTTCTTC. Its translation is CASSYIAGGFEQFF.